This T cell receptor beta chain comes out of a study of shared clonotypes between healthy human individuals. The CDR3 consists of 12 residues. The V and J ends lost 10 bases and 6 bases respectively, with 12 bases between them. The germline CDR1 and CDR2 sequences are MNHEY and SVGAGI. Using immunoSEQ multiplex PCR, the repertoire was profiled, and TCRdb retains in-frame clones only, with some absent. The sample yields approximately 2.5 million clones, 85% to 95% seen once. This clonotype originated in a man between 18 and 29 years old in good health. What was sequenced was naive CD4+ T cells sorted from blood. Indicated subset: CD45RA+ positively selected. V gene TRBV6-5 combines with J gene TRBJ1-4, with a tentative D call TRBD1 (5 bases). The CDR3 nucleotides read TGTGCCACCGGCAGGGAGGATGAAAAACTGTTTTTT. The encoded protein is CATGREDEKLFF.